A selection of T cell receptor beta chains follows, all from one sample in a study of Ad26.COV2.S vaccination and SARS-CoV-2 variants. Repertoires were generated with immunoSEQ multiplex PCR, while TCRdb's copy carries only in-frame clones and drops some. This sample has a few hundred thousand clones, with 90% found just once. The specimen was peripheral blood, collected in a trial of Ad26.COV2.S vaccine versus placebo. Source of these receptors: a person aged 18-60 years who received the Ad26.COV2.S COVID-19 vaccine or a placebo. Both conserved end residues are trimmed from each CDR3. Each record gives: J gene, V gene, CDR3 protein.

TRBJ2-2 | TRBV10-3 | AITQAGELF
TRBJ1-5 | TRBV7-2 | ASSLGHTQPQH
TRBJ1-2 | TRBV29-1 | SVSKNGGYT
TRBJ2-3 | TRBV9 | ASSVVAGAVSTDTQY
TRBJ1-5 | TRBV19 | ASNRQGDQPQH
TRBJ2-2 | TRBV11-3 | ASSDGGGELF
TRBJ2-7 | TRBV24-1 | ATSDARAGHQTYEQY
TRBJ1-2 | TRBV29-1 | SVVGGDGYT
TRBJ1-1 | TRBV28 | ASSLTGALTEAF
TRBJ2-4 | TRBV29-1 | SVEVVLGQGGNIQY
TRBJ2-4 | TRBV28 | ASSLLGQGTLAKNIQY
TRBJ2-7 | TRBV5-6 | ASSLGGSEQY
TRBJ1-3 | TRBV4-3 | ASSQEWGLGNTIY
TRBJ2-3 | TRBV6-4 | ASSPTSGASTDTQY
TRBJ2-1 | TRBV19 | ASSTTRINEQF
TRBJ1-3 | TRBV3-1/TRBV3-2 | ASSRDRVAGNTIY
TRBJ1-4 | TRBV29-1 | SVRTGGREKLF
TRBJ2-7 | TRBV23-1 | ASSQGGRGKYEQY
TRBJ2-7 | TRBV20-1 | SASGGGANEQY
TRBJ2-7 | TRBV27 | ASSFGRGAYEQY
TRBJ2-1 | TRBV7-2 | ASSLWGTTMF
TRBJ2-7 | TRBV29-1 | SVADTSGRALDEQY
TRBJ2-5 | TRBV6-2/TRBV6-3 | ASSRTSGIETQY
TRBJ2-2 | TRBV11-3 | ASRLKRGELF
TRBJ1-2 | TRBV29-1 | SVEDWGSKNYGYT
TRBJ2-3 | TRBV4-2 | ASSQVGAGTYTDTQY
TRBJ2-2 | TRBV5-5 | ASSFIIRQGAGELF
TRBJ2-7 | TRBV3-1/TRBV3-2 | ASSQGIWDRSYEQY
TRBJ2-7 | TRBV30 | AWISGRANEQY
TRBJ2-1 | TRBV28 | ASIGGGRASGEQF
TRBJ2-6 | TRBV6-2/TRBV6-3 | ASSAEGETISGANVLT
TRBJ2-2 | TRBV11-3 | ASSSIAGAGELF
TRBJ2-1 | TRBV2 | ASSAESRDEQF
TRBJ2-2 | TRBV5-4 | ASSLLAGELF
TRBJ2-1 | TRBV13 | ASSSLRGSYNEQF
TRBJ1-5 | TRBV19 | ASRPGASQPQH
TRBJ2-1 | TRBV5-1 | ASSETQGIGEQF
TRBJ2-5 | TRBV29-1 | SVTGEGETQY
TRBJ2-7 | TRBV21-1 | ASSKADRGMIPPLMGEQY
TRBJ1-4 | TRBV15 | ATSTTGTDNEKLF
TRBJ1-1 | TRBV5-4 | ASSFGRNTEAF
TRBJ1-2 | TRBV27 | ASSSYSIGNYGYT
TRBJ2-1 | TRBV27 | ASSSRDYRIYNEQF